This TCR beta chain was found in a study of breast tumors, draining lymph nodes, adjacent tissues. Whole-study findings and limits: Compared with basal-like, luminal-like tumors shared significantly more repertoire with nontumor tissue.

This clonotype has only one observation. Its antigen is not identified. A junction boundary mismatches the germline segment, possibly from a read error. In TCRdb, the multiplex PCR reads were re-called with MiXCR into one record per CDR3 protein. The sample lists approximately 13,000 distinct CDR3 sequences, 40% to 55% seen once, with 40% to 50% in the top ten. The germline CDR1 and CDR2 sequences are KGHDR and SFDVKD. CDR3 length: 15 residues. The source of this sequence is a female donor with breast cancer. Some clones in this sample may be carry-over from other donors' samples. The J gene is TRBJ2-3, the V gene TRBV24-1; D gene uncertain. Sequencing was performed on tumor-adjacent breast tissue. DNA of the CDR3: TGTGCCACCAGTGATTTGTCCGGCGGCACAGATACGCAGTACTTT. As protein: CATSDLSGGTDTQYF.